What follows are 8 T cell receptor beta chains derived from one specimen sequenced in a study of blood T cell repertoires in COVID-19. The repertoire was sequenced with immunoSEQ multiplex PCR; TCRdb's copy has only in-frame clones and lacks some. In the table there are a few hundred thousand clones, roughly 84% of which are singletons. The specimen sequenced was peripheral blood. The receptors here all came from a person aged 65 to 85 with COVID-19, enrolled during active disease.

Here the CDR3 reads CASSTGHFPYEQYF. As DNA, the CDR3 is TGTGCCAGTAGTACGGGACACTTTCCCTACGAGCAGTACTTC. The chain links TRBV19 to TRBJ2-7; tentatively, D is TRBD1 (6 bases). Trimming took off 4 bases at V and 2 bases at J, with 12 bases between the two ends. CDR3 length: 14 amino acids. Germline CDR1 and CDR2: LNHDA and SQIVND (reference sequence).

The V and J genes are TRBV18 and TRBJ1-5; weak D call: TRBD1 (6 bases). Trimming removed 3 bases at V and 4 bases at J, with 16 bases between. This CDR3 comprises 16 residues. The germline V gene has CDR1 KGHSH and CDR2 LQKENI. The CDR3 bases are TGTGCCAGCTCACCTGGGTCGGACAGCCGGAATCAGCCCCAGCATTTT. It translates to CASSPGSDSRNQPQHF.

The chain joins TRBV7-9 to TRBJ2-7; possibly TRBD1 for D (6 bases). This CDR3 region has 13 residues. Trimming removed 2 bases at V and 2 bases at J, with 7 bases between. The V gene's germline CDR1 is SEHNR and CDR2 FQNEAQ (reference sequence). The CDR3 reads CASSLQGPYEQYF. In DNA, the CDR3 is TGTGCCAGCAGCTTACAGGGGCCCTACGAGCAGTACTTC.

This chain uses TRBV19 with TRBJ1-5, with 9 positions matching TRBD1. From germline, CDR1 is LNHDA and CDR2 SQIVND (reference sequence). The CDR3 covers 16 residues. With 4 bases clipped from V and 5 bases from J, the junction kept 9 bases outside the gene matches. The CDR3 sequence is CASSTKRQGGDQPQHF. The CDR3 DNA follows: TGTGCCAGTAGTACCAAGAGACAGGGGGGGGATCAGCCCCAGCATTTT. Complete variable domain (other parts from reference TRBV19 and TRBJ1-5): DGGITQSPKYLFRKEGQNVTLSCEQNLNHDAMYWYRQDPGQGLRLIYYSQIVNDFQKGDIAEGYSVSREKKESFPLTVTSAQKNPTAFYLCASSTKRQGGDQPQHFGDGTRLSIL.

The sample holds a few counts of this clone. The chain employs TRBV29-1 and TRBJ1-2; 8 nucleotides line up with TRBD1. CDR3 size: 13 residues. Germline V gene lookup returns CDR1 SQVTM and CDR2 ANQGSEA. V shed 2 bases and J 6 bases; nucleotides not matched to a gene: 5. Here the CDR3 reads CSVELQGEHGYTF. The CDR3, as DNA: TGCAGCGTTGAACTACAGGGGGAGCATGGCTACACCTTC.

V is TRBV5-8 and J is TRBJ2-3; 9 nucleotides line up with TRBD1. The CDR3 totals 15 residues. Germline V CDR1 and CDR2: SGHTS, YDEGEE. V lost 3 bases to trimming and J lost 0 bases; unmatched junction nucleotides: 2. The CDR3 loop is CASSSGTGSTDTQYF. As DNA, the CDR3 is TGTGCCAGCAGCTCCGGGACAGGGAGCACAGATACGCAGTATTTT.

This chain joins TRBV9 and TRBJ2-6, with TRBD2 identical over 7 bases. Germline values: CDR1 SGDLS, CDR2 YYNGEE. The V and J ends lost 1 base and 2 bases, in that order; junction bases with no gene match: 0. This CDR3 spans 15 amino acids. The CDR3 loop is CASSVRGAGANVLTF. As DNA, the CDR3 is TGTGCCAGCAGCGTACGGGGGGCTGGGGCCAACGTCCTGACTTTC.

The chain links TRBV19 to TRBJ1-2; TRBD1 matches 7 bases. In germline, CDR1 is LNHDA, CDR2 SQIVND (reference sequence). This CDR3 has 16 amino acids. V dropped 5 bases and J dropped 1; count of bases not matched to a gene: 10. As DNA, the CDR3 is TGTGCCAGTAGTCGACAGGGTTCGGGCCTTAACTATGGCTACACCTTC. Translating it yields CASSRQGSGLNYGYTF.